A selection of T cell receptor beta chains follows, all from one sample in a study of OX40 agonist ivuxolimab in advanced cancers. TCRdb's table, derived via immunoSEQ multiplex PCR, lists solely in-frame clones and lacks some. Altogether about 96,000 clones are present, roughly 80% being singletons, with the ten largest covering roughly 5.8%. The sequenced sample was CD4+ or CD8+ T cells sorted from blood, obtained in a trial of the OX40 agonist ivuxolimab. The receptors shown here come from an adult with an advanced solid tumor such as melanoma, head and neck, liver or kidney cancer. Both conserved end residues are part of each CDR3. A D gene is named only where the DNA matches it firmly. Clone size is given for some rows only: seen once, a few or many times, or a class if the clone is expanded.

j_gene	abundance	d_gene	v_gene	CDR3nt	CDR3aa
TRBJ2-1	-	TRBD2	TRBV5-1	TGCGCCAGCAGCGTCGCTAGCGGGACCAACAATGAGCAGTTCTTC	CASSVASGTNNEQFF
TRBJ1-4	-	TRBD1	TRBV29-1	TGCAGCGTTGGCAGGGGGGTCGGTGAAAAACTGTTTTTT	CSVGRGVGEKLFF
TRBJ2-3	-	TRBD1	TRBV5-6	TGTGCCAGCAGCTTCGGTACCGGGACAGTAAGCGATACGCAGTATTTT	CASSFGTGTVSDTQYF
TRBJ2-5	few	-	TRBV7-6	TGTGCCAGCAGCCCACGGGGGCAGGGGCTAAAGGAGACCCAGTACTTC	CASSPRGQGLKETQYF
TRBJ2-1	-	-	TRBV27	TGTGCCAGCAGTCCCCTAACTAGCAGCTCCTACAATGAGCAGTTCTTC	CASSPLTSSSYNEQFF
TRBJ2-4	few	-	TRBV9	TGTGCCAGCAGCGTAGGGGACCACAAAAACATTCAGTACTTC	CASSVGDHKNIQYF
TRBJ1-4	-	-	TRBV30	TGTGCCTGGAGTGGTGGAAGGTCGCCTAATGAAAAACTGTTTTTT	CAWSGGRSPNEKLFF
TRBJ2-3	-	-	TRBV7-9	TGTGCCAGCAGCCTACCGCCGGGGGATACGCAGTATTTT	CASSLPPGDTQYF
TRBJ2-7	-	-	TRBV4-1	TGCGCCAGCAGCCAAGGAAGCGAGCAGTACTTC	CASSQGSEQYF
TRBJ2-7	-	TRBD1	TRBV18	TGTGCCAGCTCAGTTACAGGGGCAGCTACCTACGAGCAGTACTTC	CASSVTGAATYEQYF
TRBJ2-7	-	-	TRBV16	TGTGCCAGCAGCCAACAGGGAGGCCCCTACGAGCAGTACTTC	CASSQQGGPYEQYF
TRBJ1-5	-	-	TRBV6-6	TGTGCCAGCAGATTTTACAGGGAGGAGCCCCAGCATTTT	CASRFYREEPQHF
TRBJ2-7	-	TRBD2	TRBV11-1	TGTGCCAGCAGCTTAGTCCAGCGGGAGAGGGACGAGCAGTACTTC	CASSLVQRERDEQYF
TRBJ2-2	-	TRBD1	TRBV2	TGTGCCAGCTCGGGACAGGGGGGCACCGGGGAGCTGTTTTTT	CASSGQGGTGELFF
TRBJ2-5	-	-	TRBV9	TGTGCCAGCAACCGGGCAGACCAAGAGACCCAGTACTTC	CASNRADQETQYF
TRBJ1-5	-	TRBD1	TRBV5-6	TGTGCCAGCAGCTCACAGGGGGCTAGGGTAAATCAGCCCCAGCATTTT	CASSSQGARVNQPQHF
TRBJ2-1	-	-	TRBV6-5	TGTGCCAGCAGTTACCCCACTAGCAGCGGTGGCAATGAGCAGTTCTTC	CASSYPTSSGGNEQFF
TRBJ1-6	-	-	TRBV9	TGTGCCAGCAGCGTAGAACAGGGCGGTTCACCCCTCCACTTT	CASSVEQGGSPLHF
TRBJ2-2	-	-	TRBV29-1	TGCAGCGTTGAACACGGTAACACCGGGGAGCTGTTTTTT	CSVEHGNTGELFF
TRBJ1-2	-	-	TRBV27	TGTGCCAGCAGTCCCACCGGCAAGGGGAATGGCTACACCTTC	CASSPTGKGNGYTF
TRBJ1-3	-	-	TRBV6-5	TGTGCCAGTACCTCTTGGCCGAGCTCTGGAAACACCATATATTTT	CASTSWPSSGNTIYF
TRBJ2-2	-	TRBD2	TRBV7-2	TGTGCCAGCAGCTTAGCGGGGACTAGCGGGACGGGGTTTCGGGGCGGGGAGCTGTTTTTT	CASSLAGTSGTGFRGGELFF
TRBJ2-1	-	TRBD2	TRBV9	TGTGCCAGCAGCGTGTCGGGGGGGCACAATGAGCAGTTCTTC	CASSVSGGHNEQFF
TRBJ1-2	-	TRBD1	TRBV30	TGTGCCTGGAGTGACATGGACAGGGCGACTGGTGGCTACACCTTC	CAWSDMDRATGGYTF
TRBJ2-4	-	TRBD1	TRBV5-1	TGCGCCAGCAGCGTAGAGGGACAGGGGCGCAGGAAAAACATTCAGTACTTC	CASSVEGQGRRKNIQYF
TRBJ1-1	-	TRBD1	TRBV7-8	TGTGCCAGCAGCTTAGCGGGCCGGGAAGGGGGCGAAGCTTTCTTT	CASSLAGREGGEAFF
TRBJ2-2	-	TRBD2	TRBV19	TGTGCCAGTAGTGTGCTAGCGGGGGCGAACACCGGGGAGCTGTTTTTT	CASSVLAGANTGELFF
TRBJ1-1	-	-	TRBV28	TGTGCCAGCAGTTTGAGGGTGAACACTGAAGCTTTCTTT	CASSLRVNTEAFF
TRBJ2-5	-	-	TRBV7-2	TGTGCCAGCAGCTTAGTACGAGGGGGAGAGACCCAGTACTTC	CASSLVRGGETQYF
TRBJ2-3	-	TRBD1	TRBV11-3	TGTGCCAGCAGCCCCCGGGACAGGGACACAGATACGCAGTATTTT	CASSPRDRDTDTQYF
TRBJ2-7	-	-	TRBV7-9	TGTGCCAGCAGCGCGGGACAATACGAGCAGTACTTC	CASSAGQYEQYF
TRBJ2-5	-	TRBD2	TRBV19	TGTGCCAGTAGTAACCCTGTTAGCGGGACTGAGACCCAGTACTTC	CASSNPVSGTETQYF
TRBJ2-7	-	-	TRBV5-1	TGCGCCAGCAGCTCTGCAGGGCGCGACGAGCAGTACTTC	CASSSAGRDEQYF